The TCR beta chain under discussion was sequenced for a study of spatial heterogeneity in lung cancer. V shed 7 bases, J shed 3 bases, and the junction held 12 bases outside the gene matches. Germline V CDR1 and CDR2: LNHDA, SQIVND (reference sequence). The CDR3 consists of 17 residues. Unique molecular identifiers tagged every individual TCR cDNA molecule. TCRdb fed the 5' RACE reads into MiXCR, producing one record per CDR3 protein. This sample carries 110,000 or so distinct CDR3 sequences, roughly 10% of them seen once, and the ten largest clones take 20% to 25%. Time point meaning: blood at routine non-recurrence follow-up after resection. Tumor, nontumor lung or frozen PBMC supplied whole RNA that was sequenced unsorted. This clonotype was detected a few times.

The chain combines TRBV19 with TRBJ2-3; 11 nucleotides align to TRBD1. Specimen: PBMCs, collected at follow-up. This clonotype was obtained from a female donor with early-stage non-small cell lung cancer. CDR3 DNA: TGTGCCAGTACCCCTTATGCGGGACAGGGGGATACAGATACGCAGTATTTT. It codes for CASTPYAGQGDTDTQYF.